The entry that follows covers one T cell receptor beta chain sequence. What it binds is not known. Looked up from germline, CDR1 is ENHRY and CDR2 is SYGVKD. CDR3 length equals 13 residues. J was trimmed by 4 bases and V by 10 bases; bases with no gene match: 9. This specimen comes from a study of lymphopenia after photon versus proton radiotherapy. Method: immunoSEQ multiplex PCR; TCRdb's copy keeps in-frame clones and lacks some. The profile shows about 68,000 clones, roughly 91% of them singletons. Study conclusions and caveats: Survival link was tested only in deceased patients; proton benefit remains a possibility.

This specimen consisted of peripheral blood, obtained from a patient treated with photon-based radiotherapy. The clonotype was recovered from a woman aged 70-85 years with pancreatic cancer. V gene TRBV10-3 combines with J gene TRBJ2-7; the match to TRBD1 covers 8 bases. DNA for the CDR3: TGTGCCACCAAGACAGGGGCCGAATACGAGCAGTACTTC. As protein: CATKTGAEYEQYF.